This TCR beta chain was sequenced for a study of T-cell memory formation after mild COVID-19. Study results and limitations: Clones from the second wave (peaking day 37) had unconfirmed SARS-CoV-2 specificity. Largely, contracting CD4+ clones fell within CM and EM, and contracting CD8+ clones within EMRA.

Turning to this clonotype: The antigen remains undetermined.

Constant-segment primers were used for 5'RACE, and the resulting TCR alpha and TCR beta cDNA libraries carried sample barcodes and UMIs. TCRdb used MiXCR to reprocess the 5' RACE reads, holding one entry per CDR3 protein. The profile shows about 88,000 distinct CDR3 sequences, approximately 25% of them singletons. V lost 6 bases, J lost 6 bases, and 8 bases lay in between. This CDR3 spans 12 amino acids. Looked up from germline, CDR1 is LNHDA and CDR2 is SQIVND (reference sequence). Sequencing was performed on PBMCs or a T cell subset sorted from them (not recorded which). The chain uses TRBV19 and TRBJ2-2, with D perhaps matching TRBD2 (5 bases). This receptor was taken from a man between 18 and 29 years old who had mild COVID-19 (a few samples of this study predate the infection). Cell type and time point are not known. This CDR3 reads CASRLVAGELFF. Written as DNA, the CDR3 is TGTGCCAGTAGACTAGTAGCCGGGGAGCTGTTTTTT.